This T cell receptor beta chain was identified during a study of PD-L1 blockade in urothelial cancer. This clone was seen a single time. Time point in this sample: pretreatment peripheral blood. CDR3 length equals 13 residues. Deletions cut 6 bases from V and 5 bases from J, with 14 bases between. Germline V lookup: CDR1 MNHEY, CDR2 SMNVEV (reference sequence). Sequenced by immunoSEQ multiplex PCR; TCRdb stores in-frame clones only, minus some. The sample holds about 52,000 clones, 75% seen once. The chain links TRBV27 to TRBJ2-7; weak D call: TRBD2 (6 bases). This receptor was taken from a man between 65 and 79 years old with urothelial cancer. Sequenced here: PBMCs, sampled around atezolizumab (anti-PD-L1) treatment. CDR3 in amino acids: CASRIWGDDEQYF. The CDR3 coding sequence is TGTGCCAGCAGAATTTGGGGGGATGACGAGCAGTACTTC.